The rows below give T cell receptor beta chains drawn from one sample of a study of Ad26.COV2.S vaccination and SARS-CoV-2 variants. Assay: immunoSEQ multiplex PCR; the TCRdb copy retains only in-frame clones and omits some. The sample includes about 350,000 clones, approximately 84% of them seen just once. The sample here was peripheral blood, taken in a trial of Ad26.COV2.S vaccine versus placebo. These receptors were collected from a person between 18 and 60 years old who received the Ad26.COV2.S COVID-19 vaccine or a placebo. The CDR3 runs from the conserved cysteine through the conserved F or W. The order of the fields is V gene, clone size, J gene, D gene, CDR3 protein, CDR3 DNA. The D gene is left open where the match is weak. For some rows the clone size is stated as once, few or many, or as a class when expanded; others skip it.

TRBV6-4	-	TRBJ2-1	-	CASSPGLTLQNEQFF	TGTGCCAGCAGCCCGGGACTTACACTACAGAATGAGCAGTTCTTC
TRBV30	-	TRBJ1-4	-	CAWHHEGELFF	TGTGCCTGGCATCACGAGGGGGAACTGTTTTTT
TRBV7-2	-	TRBJ2-1	TRBD2	CASSLELAGGAEQFF	TGTGCCAGCAGCTTAGAACTAGCGGGAGGGGCCGAGCAGTTCTTC
TRBV3-1/TRBV3-2	-	TRBJ2-1	TRBD2	CASSRLFVSLAGIHEQFF	TGTGCCAGCAGCCGCCTATTTGTGTCTCTAGCGGGAATTCATGAGCAGTTCTTC
TRBV9	-	TRBJ2-7	-	CASSRDFGSYEQYF	TGTGCCAGCAGCCGGGACTTCGGCTCCTACGAGCAGTACTTC
TRBV19	-	TRBJ2-3	-	CASSIGLEVSTDTQYF	TGTGCCAGTAGTATTGGATTAGAAGTTAGCACAGATACGCAGTATTTT
TRBV11-3	-	TRBJ2-3	-	CASSWTSTDTQYF	TGTGCCAGCAGCTGGACTAGCACAGATACGCAGTATTTT
TRBV13	-	TRBJ1-2	-	CASSSGAYGGYTF	TGTGCCAGCAGCTCCGGGGCCTATGGGGGCTACACCTTC
TRBV4-2	-	TRBJ2-3	-	CASSQPTDTQYF	TGTGCCAGCAGCCAACCAACAGATACGCAGTATTTT
TRBV7-9	-	TRBJ2-5	-	CASSRWTGETQYF	TGTGCCAGCAGCCGGTGGACGGGAGAGACCCAGTACTTC
TRBV5-4	-	TRBJ2-1	TRBD2	CASSFTSGGAGNEQFF	TGTGCCAGCAGCTTCACCAGCGGGGGGGCAGGGAATGAGCAGTTCTTC
TRBV4-3	-	TRBJ2-2	-	CASSHSAGAGELFF	TGCGCCAGCAGCCACTCGGCCGGGGCGGGGGAGCTGTTTTTT
TRBV19	-	TRBJ2-2	-	CASRSGAANTGELFF	TGTGCCAGTAGATCGGGGGCAGCCAACACCGGGGAGCTGTTTTTT
TRBV19	-	TRBJ2-2	-	CASRFGYPGNTGELFF	TGTGCCAGTAGGTTCGGATATCCGGGGAACACCGGGGAGCTGTTTTTT
TRBV29-1	-	TRBJ2-2	TRBD1	CSVESSIPGQGAANTGELFF	TGCAGCGTTGAATCCTCCATTCCGGGACAGGGGGCCGCGAACACCGGGGAGCTGTTTTTT
TRBV6-4	few	TRBJ2-3	-	CASSDSDSSDTQYF	TGTGCCAGCAGTGATTCAGACAGCTCAGATACGCAGTATTTT
TRBV19	-	TRBJ1-2	-	CASSTGMANYGYTF	TGTGCCAGTAGTACCGGAATGGCTAACTATGGCTACACCTTC
TRBV12-3/TRBV12-4	-	TRBJ2-7	-	CASSQGTYEQYF	TGTGCCAGCAGTCAAGGAACGTACGAGCAGTACTTC
TRBV4-3	-	TRBJ2-1	TRBD1	CASSRLSGGLAGNEQFF	TGCGCCAGCAGCCGTCTATCAGGGGGCTTGGCTGGGAATGAGCAGTTCTTC
TRBV3-1/TRBV3-2	-	TRBJ1-1	TRBD1	CASSLPFIPRFPGQGMGTEAFF	TGTGCCAGCAGCCTACCATTTATCCCCCGTTTCCCGGGACAGGGGATGGGAACTGAAGCTTTCTTT
TRBV4-1	few	TRBJ2-3	TRBD2	CASSQEVAWQVAGRTDTQYF	TGCGCCAGCAGCCAAGAGGTCGCGTGGCAGGTAGCGGGGCGCACAGATACGCAGTATTTT
TRBV3-1/TRBV3-2	-	TRBJ2-3	-	CASNQNLAPDTQYF	TGTGCCAGCAACCAAAACTTAGCTCCAGATACGCAGTATTTT
TRBV6-1	-	TRBJ1-6	TRBD1	CASSDGQADNSPLHF	TGTGCCAGCAGTGACGGACAGGCCGATAATTCACCCCTCCACTTT
TRBV5-1	-	TRBJ2-4	-	CASSLGPIPDIQYF	TGCGCCAGCAGCTTGGGCCCGATTCCAGACATTCAGTACTTC
TRBV5-5	-	TRBJ1-3	-	CASSGGRIGQRNGNTIYF	TGTGCCAGCAGCGGAGGACGAATAGGGCAGCGGAATGGAAACACCATATATTTT
TRBV25-1	-	TRBJ2-1	-	CASSGTGGEFF	TGTGCCAGCAGTGGAACAGGTGGGGAGTTCTTC
TRBV28	once	TRBJ2-7	TRBD2	CASSLSGTSGYRRAYEQYF	TGTGCCAGCAGTTTATCCGGGACTAGCGGTTATAGGAGGGCCTACGAGCAGTACTTC
TRBV9	-	TRBJ2-7	-	CASSTSSDSYEQYF	TGTGCCAGCAGCACTTCGTCGGACTCCTACGAGCAGTACTTC
TRBV19	-	TRBJ2-7	-	CATEDGAYEQYF	TGTGCCACCGAGGACGGAGCCTACGAGCAGTACTTC
TRBV6-5	-	TRBJ2-7	TRBD1	CASSSRTGHIYEQYF	TGTGCCAGCAGTTCTAGGACAGGGCATATTTACGAGCAGTACTTC
TRBV24-1	-	TRBJ2-5	-	CATSDLAQGYQETQYF	TGTGCCACCAGTGATTTAGCCCAAGGATACCAAGAGACCCAGTACTTC
TRBV12-3/TRBV12-4	-	TRBJ1-2	TRBD1	CASSLRDRGYAF	TGTGCCAGCAGTTTAAGGGACAGGGGGTACGCCTTC